The source of this T cell receptor (beta chain) is a study of T cells expressing NK-cell markers (dated by TCRdb to about 2020). For the study in its entirety: In sorted CD3+CD56+NKG2C+, CD3+CD56+NKG2C- and CD3+CD56-NKG2C+ T-cell subsets from several donors, TCR beta-chain repertoires were profiled. Seven of the eight sequenced donors were HCMV-seropositive and one was HCMV-seronegative. Randomly selected healthy volunteers, three men and five women, were used as the eight sequenced donors. Libraries were sequenced as 2 x 150 bp reads on Illumina HiSeq 2000/2500, MiSeq or NextSeq. The research as a whole found: Those dominant clonotypes were again the most abundant among CD3+CD56-NKG2C+ cells in a few donors, at roughly 25-60.1%. Whether the expanded NKG2C-expressing T cell clones were specific for HCMV antigens was left unclear. In roughly 6 donors, the dominant CD3+CD56+NKG2C+ clonotypes were among the top 10 CD8+ clonotypes and accounted for roughly 1.0-8% of CD8+ T cells.

With regard to this clonotype: The specificity of this receptor is unknown.

HCMV serostatus was determined by detecting HCMV-specific IgG in serum with a commercial ELISA kit. Ficoll density gradient centrifugation was used to isolate peripheral blood mononuclear cells from blood. The data were produced on an Illumina HiSeq 2000. TCR beta cDNA libraries were prepared using 5'RACE template switching, which introduced a universal primer site and unique molecular identifiers. cDNA synthesis was primed from the TCR beta constant segment and was followed by two successive PCR amplification steps. As for how the authors treated the data: MIGEC handled demultiplexing of the reads and grouping by UMI, while MiTCR was used to assemble and quantify clonotypes. To exclude erroneous sequences, any TCR cDNA sequence not supported by at least two reads was discarded. The tcR package was used for downstream repertoire analysis, with clonotypes matched between fractions based on CDR3 nucleotide sequence plus V segment. VDJmatch was used to annotate antigen specificity against VDJdb, with one amino acid substitution in CDR3 allowed. After TCRdb reprocessed the reads, each CDR3 protein sequence was kept as one row, without DNA. TCRdb, rather than the study authors, made the V and J calls. This sample's table lists some 340,000 distinct CDR3 sequences. Under 6.5% of the sample is in the top ten clones.

Sequenced input: blood T cells: a sorted CD56 or NKG2C T cell subset, CD4+ or CD8+ T cells, or bulk PBMC T cells (not recorded which). The source of this sequence is a man aged 18-75 years in good health.

This receptor carries the CDR3 CASSKRGRYNEQFF. The V and J segments used are TRBV21-1 and TRBJ2-1; the D call from TCRdb, TRBD2, cannot be confirmed without DNA. TRBV21-1 is deemed a pseudogene. The CDR3 runs 14 amino acids, cysteine and phenylalanine included. The record lacks a DNA sequence.